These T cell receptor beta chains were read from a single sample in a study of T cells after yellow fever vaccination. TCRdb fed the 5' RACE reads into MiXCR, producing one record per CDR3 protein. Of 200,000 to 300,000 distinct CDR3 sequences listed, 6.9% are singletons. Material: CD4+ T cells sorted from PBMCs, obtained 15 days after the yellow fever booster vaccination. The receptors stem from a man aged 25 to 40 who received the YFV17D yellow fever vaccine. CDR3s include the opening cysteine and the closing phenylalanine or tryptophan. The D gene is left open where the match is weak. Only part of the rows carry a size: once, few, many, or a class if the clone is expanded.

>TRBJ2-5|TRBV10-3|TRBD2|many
TGTGCCATCAATGCGGGAGGTCGACAAGAGACCCAGTACTTC
CAINAGGRQETQYF
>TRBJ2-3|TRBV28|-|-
TGTGCCAGCAGTTTCCAGGGTTCGTCAGGAGATACGCAGTATTTT
CASSFQGSSGDTQYF
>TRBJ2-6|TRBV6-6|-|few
TGTGCCAGCACGTTGATATCTGGGGCCAACGTCCTGACTTTC
CASTLISGANVLTF
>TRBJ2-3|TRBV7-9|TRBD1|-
TGTGCCAGCAGCTCCGGACAGGGGAATCGTCGAGATACGCAGTATTTT
CASSSGQGNRRDTQYF
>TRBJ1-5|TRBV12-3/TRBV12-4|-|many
TGTGCCAGCAGTTTACGGGACCTAAGGCAGCCCCAGCATTTT
CASSLRDLRQPQHF
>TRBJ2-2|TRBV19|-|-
TGTGCCAGTAGCAATAAACGGGGCAGTTCGAACACCGGGGAGCTGTTTTTT
CASSNKRGSSNTGELFF
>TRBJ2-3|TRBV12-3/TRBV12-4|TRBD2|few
TGTGCCAGCAGGCCTCTAGCGGGAGGATCGGACACAGATACGCAGTATTTT
CASRPLAGGSDTDTQYF
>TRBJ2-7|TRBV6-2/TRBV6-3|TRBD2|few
TGTGCCAGCAGGGATGGATGGCTAGCGGATCACTTC
CASRDGWLADHF
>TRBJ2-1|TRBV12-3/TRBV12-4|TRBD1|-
TGTGCCAGCAGTCTCGACAGGGTGGGCAATGAGCAGTTCTTC
CASSLDRVGNEQFF
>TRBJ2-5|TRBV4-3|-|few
TGCGCCAGCAGCCAAGCCCCACAGGGACCAAGAGAGACCCAGTACTTC
CASSQAPQGPRETQYF
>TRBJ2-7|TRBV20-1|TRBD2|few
TGCAGTGCTAGGGGGAGGGCCAGCCACGAGCAGTACTTC
CSARGRASHEQYF
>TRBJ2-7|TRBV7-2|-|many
TGTGCCAGCAGCTTAGTGGGAGGCGGGAACGAGCAGTACTTC
CASSLVGGGNEQYF
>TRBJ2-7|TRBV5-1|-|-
TGCGCCAGCAGCCAGGACAGACTCGTCTACGAGCAGTACTTC
CASSQDRLVYEQYF
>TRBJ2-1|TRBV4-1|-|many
TGCGCCAGCAGGAGGGACCCGAGCTCCTACAATGAGCAGTTCTTC
CASRRDPSSYNEQFF
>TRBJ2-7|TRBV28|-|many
TGTGCCAGCAGTCCTACCCCACTAGGGGTCCAGTACTTC
CASSPTPLGVQYF
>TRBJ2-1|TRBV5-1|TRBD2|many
TGCGCCAGCAGCTTGGGAGCGGGAGCGATATTAGTGTATGAGCAGTTCTTC
CASSLGAGAILVYEQFF
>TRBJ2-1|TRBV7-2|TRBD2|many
TGTGCCAGCAGCTTAGGACTAGCGGTGGATGAGCAGTTCTTC
CASSLGLAVDEQFF